These 9 T cell receptor beta chains were sequenced from one sample in a study of regulatory T cells in long-lasting Graves disease. The time point here: persistent/refractory GD, antithyroid drugs over 5 years with positive TRAb. The TCR library was prepared using RNA isolated from PBMCs. The TCR beta library used iRepertoire HTBI primers with Arm-PCR amplification of CDR3. MiXCR, applied by TCRdb to the multiplex PCR reads, yields one record per CDR3 protein. In the table there are about 460,000 distinct CDR3 sequences, under 25% of which are singletons. Sequencing was performed on peripheral blood mononuclear cells (PBMCs), taken when the disease was refractory, from a patient treated with antithyroid drugs. The source of these receptors is a female donor with Graves disease.

This clonotype was observed at least ten times. The CDR3 nucleotides are TGTGCCAGCAGCCCGGACAGAAACGAGCAGTACTTC. Its protein product is CASSPDRNEQYF. This chain joins TRBV6-1 and TRBJ2-7; D is perhaps TRBD1 (6 bases). CDR3 length: 12 amino acids. V lost 6 bases, J lost 5 bases, and 11 bases lay in between. Germline-derived CDR1 and CDR2 are MNHNS and SASEGT.

Remarks on this clonotype: One junction end disagrees with the germline gene, perhaps due to a read error. This chain connects TRBV10-1 to TRBJ2-7, with D possibly matching TRBD2 (5 bases). This CDR3 spans 12 amino acids. Germline V gene data show CDR1 as WNHNN and CDR2 as SYGVQD (reference sequence). The CDR3 is CASSEALAGSEF. The CDR3 bases are TGCGCCAGCAGTGAGGCCCTTGCGGGTTCTGAATTC.

The V call is TRBV28, the J call TRBJ2-7; D unclear. V lost 1 base, J lost 2 bases, and 21 bases lay in between. This CDR3 has 18 residues. Germline lookup yields CDR1 MDHEN and CDR2 SYDVKM. Here the CDR3 reads CASSLLLVFDGKPYEQYF. In DNA form, the CDR3 reads TGTGCCAGCAGTTTATTGCTCGTATTCGACGGTAAACCCTACGAGCAGTACTTC.

This clonotype was recorded only once. A much bigger clone sits one base away, suggesting this may be a read error. The J gene is TRBJ1-6, the V gene TRBV28, with TRBD1 identical over 11 bases. V was pared by 7 bases and J by 12 bases, with 11 bases of the junction left unmatched. Germline V gene lookup returns CDR1 MDHEN and CDR2 SYDVKM. The CDR3 runs to 15 residues. The CDR3 spells CASIGPGQGDRPLHF. The CDR3 DNA is TGTGCCAGCATTGGACCGGGACAGGGGGATAGACCCCTCCACTTT. The full variable domain, with the rest looked up from reference TRBV28 and TRBJ1-6, is DVKVTQSSRYLVKRTGEKVFLECVQDMDHENMFWYRQDPGLGLRLIYFSYDVKMKEKGDIPEGYSVSREKKERFSLILESASTNQTSMYLCASIGPGQGDRPLHFGNGTRLTVT.

This clonotype was seen repeatedly, ten times or more. This chain links TRBV2 with TRBJ1-2; possibly TRBD1 for D (5 bases). The CDR3 consists of 16 residues. V was clipped by 0 bases and J by 4 bases, with 15 bases between them. CDR1 and CDR2 (germline): SNHLY, FYNNEI. CDR3 sequence reads: CASSEAGGGRGYGYTF. The CDR3 bases are TGTGCCAGCAGTGAAGCGGGGGGTGGGCGCGGCTATGGCTACACCTTC.

This clonotype was recorded at least ten times. This chain uses TRBV3-1 with TRBJ1-2, with TRBD1 identical over 9 bases. Germline trimming cut 2 bases from V and 8 bases from J; bases unmatched to any gene: 6. In germline, CDR1 is LGHDT, CDR2 YNNKEL (reference sequence). The CDR3 extends over 14 amino acids. CDR3 loop: CASSQRDRAGGYTF. For the CDR3, the DNA is TGTGCCAGCAGCCAAAGGGACAGGGCTGGAGGCTACACCTTC.

The V and J genes are TRBV3-1 and TRBJ2-1; the D gene is possibly TRBD1 (6 bases). V was clipped by 4 bases and J by 4 bases, with 14 bases between them. The CDR3 runs to 15 residues. Germline V lookup: CDR1 LGHDT, CDR2 YNNKEL (reference sequence). CDR3 in DNA: TGTGCCAGCAGCCTAGATTTGGGGGCTTACAATGAGCAGTTCTTC. Its translation is CASSLDLGAYNEQFF.

About this clonotype itself: One end of the junction does not line up with germline, which may come from a read error. The chain recombines TRBV20-1 with TRBJ2-7, with D possibly being TRBD2 (6 bases). Germline values: CDR1 DFQATT, CDR2 SNEGSKA (reference sequence). The CDR3 runs to 15 residues. The CDR3 loop is CNASLGTEISYEQYF. Written as DNA, the CDR3 is TGCAATGCTAGTCTCGGGACTGAGATCTCCTACGAGCAGTACTTC.

In this sample, this clonotype turned up many times. This rearrangement joins TRBV2 to TRBJ1-2; D not certain. This CDR3 spans 17 amino acids. With 0 bases removed from V and 2 bases from J, the gap between germline ends came to 16 bases. Germline V lookup: CDR1 SNHLY, CDR2 FYNNEI. The CDR3 DNA sequence: TGTGCCAGCAGTGAAGCGCTTCTTATGTGGGCAAACTATGGCTACACCTTC. Translated: CASSEALLMWANYGYTF.